Given below is one T cell receptor (beta chain) in context. Antigen specificity is unknown. This sample was taken from a study of shared clonotypes between healthy human individuals. Study-level background: Per-donor plates numbered three CD4 naive, three CD4 memory, two CD8 naive and one CD8 memory. Overall study findings and caveats: Donor scarcity curtailed the genetic and exposure-history diversity represented herein. Naive subsets usually exceeded memory subsets in estimated richness.

This table comes from immunoSEQ multiplex PCR, and its TCRdb copy is limited to in-frame clones, with some not included. This table holds roughly 2.5 million clones, approximately 90% found once. The V segment lost 3 bases and the J segment 4 bases; nucleotides outside the gene matches: 6. CDR3 size: 15 residues. CDR1 SGHTA and CDR2 FQGNSA come from the germline V gene. The origin of this receptor is a man aged 18 to 30 in good health. The chain combines TRBV7-2 with TRBJ2-7; TRBD2 agrees at 10 bases. The specimen was naive CD4+ T cells sorted from blood. Indicated subset: CD45RA+ positively selected. In DNA form, the CDR3 reads TGTGCCAGCAGCTTGGTCGAGCGGGGGGGTTACGAGCAGTACTTC. It encodes CASSLVERGGYEQYF.